These 24 T cell receptor beta chains originate from one sample sequenced in a study of cytomegalovirus exposure and HLA in healthy donors. The PCR made use of 60 Vbeta and 13 Jbeta primers. Assay used: immunoSEQ multiplex PCR; TCRdb lists only in-frame clones, some missing. Its table records 150,000 to 200,000 clones. Sequencing was performed on PBMCs. All receptors come from a man aged 25 to 40 in good health and CMV-seronegative.

The rearrangement joins TRBV5-1 to TRBJ1-5, with D possibly TRBD1 on 5 matching bases. The CDR3 has 14 amino acids. Germline V gene data show CDR1 as SGHRS and CDR2 as YFSETQ. V lost 2 bases to trimming and J lost 1 base, with 7 bases between them. Here the CDR3 DNA reads TGCGCCAGCAGCTTAGGGGAAAGCAATCAGCCCCAGCATTTT. Protein sequence: CASSLGESNQPQHF.

The chain uses TRBV27 and TRBJ2-2; the match to TRBD1 covers 9 bases. With V trimmed by 6 bases and J by 8 bases, 16 bases remained unmatched. The CDR3 has 17 amino acids. Germline V gene lookup returns CDR1 MNHEY and CDR2 SMNVEV (reference sequence). The CDR3 sequence: CASSSPAGTGQWGELFF. The CDR3 nucleotides are TGTGCCAGCAGCTCCCCGGCCGGGACAGGGCAATGGGGGGAGCTGTTTTTT.

The rearrangement uses TRBV27 and TRBJ2-7; D is possibly TRBD1 (5 bases). The CDR3 sequence is 13 residues long. Between the trimmed V and J ends, which lost 5 bases and 4 bases, there was a span of 12 bases. Germline V lookup: CDR1 MNHEY, CDR2 SMNVEV (reference sequence). The chain's CDR3 is CASSLGVNYEQYF. CDR3 in DNA: TGTGCCAGCAGTCTAGGGGTAAATTACGAGCAGTACTTC.

The V gene is TRBV6-1, the J gene TRBJ1-1; 11 bases are shared with TRBD1. Germline V lookup: CDR1 MNHNS, CDR2 SASEGT. The V segment lost 2 bases and the J segment 5 bases; nucleotides outside the gene matches: 4. There are 15 residues in the CDR3. This CDR3 reads CASSELDRGRTEAFF. DNA for the CDR3: TGTGCCAGCAGTGAACTGGACAGGGGGCGAACTGAAGCTTTCTTT.

The chain links TRBV7-8 to TRBJ1-2; TRBD1 matches 7 bases. Looked up from germline, CDR1 is SGHVS and CDR2 is FQNEAQ. This CDR3 has 14 amino acids. Unmatched junction bases numbered 7, after V lost 5 bases and J lost 4 bases. The CDR3 nucleotides are TGTGCCAGCAGCCCTAACCGGGACAGCTATGGCTACACCTTC. Amino acids: CASSPNRDSYGYTF.

Worth noting for this clone: Other DNA sequences in this specimen translate into the identical CDR3. V is TRBV5-8 and J is TRBJ2-3; 11 bases fit TRBD2. The CDR3 contains 16 residues. The V gene's germline CDR1 is SGHTS and CDR2 YDEGEE. V lost 2 bases and J lost 4; bases outside the gene matches: 6. In DNA, the CDR3 is TGTGCCAGCAGCTTTAGGCTAGCGGGAGGCTCAGATACGCAGTATTTT. Translated, it gives CASSFRLAGGSDTQYF.

The V call is TRBV4-3, the J call TRBJ1-5; 8 bases are a match to TRBD1. The germline V gene has CDR1 LGHNA and CDR2 YSLEER. This CDR3 is 19 amino acids long. V shed 0 bases, J shed 1 base, and the junction held 11 bases outside the gene matches. CDR3 coding DNA: TGCGCCAGCAGCCAAGAGTGGACAGGGTTCTCGGGAAGCAATCAGCCCCAGCATTTT. Translating it yields CASSQEWTGFSGSNQPQHF.

This chain uses TRBV2 with TRBJ1-2; no reliable D call. The CDR3 length is 16 residues. The V end lost 2 bases, the J end lost 4 bases, and 17 bases lay between the germline ends. Per germline, CDR1 SNHLY and CDR2 FYNNEI. The CDR3 loop is CASSELGSGVGYGYTF. Written as DNA, the CDR3 is TGTGCCAGCAGTGAATTAGGAAGCGGGGTGGGCTATGGCTACACCTTC.

The chain employs TRBV5-1 and TRBJ2-3, with TRBD2 identical over 7 bases. The trim removed 4 bases at V and 2 bases at J, leaving 7 bases unmatched. CDR3 length equals 15 residues. Germline V lookup: CDR1 SGHRS, CDR2 YFSETQ. DNA of the CDR3: TGCGCCAGCAGCGACGGGGGGACCTTCACAGATACGCAGTATTTT. Encoded protein: CASSDGGTFTDTQYF.

CDR3 amino acids: CASSFRQGFTEAFF. Written as DNA, the CDR3 is TGTGCCAGCAGCTTTAGGCAGGGCTTCACTGAAGCTTTCTTT. The genes are TRBV7-9 and TRBJ1-1; maybe TRBD1 (5 bases). CDR1 and CDR2 (germline): SEHNR, FQNEAQ (reference sequence). Trimming shortened V by 3 bases and J by 4 bases, and 12 bases separated the two germline ends. This CDR3 region has 14 residues.

J is TRBJ1-1 and V is TRBV27; the D gene is possibly TRBD1 (5 bases). The CDR3 contains 14 residues. Germline-derived CDR1 and CDR2 are MNHEY and SMNVEV (reference sequence). Trimming removed 8 bases at V and 11 bases at J, with 24 bases between. DNA of the CDR3: TGTGCCAGCCGATTTCGGGGGGGGTCCTGGAACGCTTTCTTT. It translates to CASRFRGGSWNAFF.

The genes are TRBV19 and TRBJ2-1; D is possibly TRBD2 (7 bases). Between the trimmed V and J ends, which lost 4 bases and 6 bases, there was a span of 13 bases. CDR3 length: 14 amino acids. Germline CDR1 reads LNHDA; CDR2 reads SQIVND (reference sequence). In nucleotides, the CDR3 is TGTGCCAGTAGTAGGGGGGGGCATTTCAATGAGCAGTTCTTC. This sequence encodes CASSRGGHFNEQFF. Together with reference TRBV19 and TRBJ2-1, the CDR3 gives the full variable domain: DGGITQSPKYLFRKEGQNVTLSCEQNLNHDAMYWYRQDPGQGLRLIYYSQIVNDFQKGDIAEGYSVSREKKESFPLTVTSAQKNPTAFYLCASSRGGHFNEQFFGPGTRLTVL.

CDR3 in amino acids: CASSLFGTQSGELFF. The CDR3 nucleotides read TGTGCCAGCAGCTTATTCGGGACACAGTCCGGGGAGCTGTTTTTT. V usage is TRBV7-6 and J usage is TRBJ2-2, with D perhaps matching TRBD1 (6 bases). CDR3 length: 15 residues. In germline, CDR1 is SGHVS, CDR2 FNYEAQ. The V end lost 2 bases, the J end lost 6 bases, and 13 bases lay between the germline ends.

V gene TRBV9 combines with J gene TRBJ2-5, with 8 bases that match TRBD1. This CDR3 region has 17 residues. CDR1 is SGDLS and CDR2 is YYNGEE in the germline V gene. V lost 4 bases to trimming and J lost 5 bases; unmatched junction nucleotides: 16. The chain's CDR3 is CASSSRGQGALGETQYF. The CDR3 DNA reads as TGTGCCAGCAGCTCAAGGGGTCAGGGGGCGCTTGGGGAGACCCAGTACTTC.

The J gene is TRBJ2-3, the V gene TRBV5-1, with D perhaps TRBD2 (5 bases). With 6 bases removed from V and 2 bases from J, the gap between germline ends came to 13 bases. Germline CDR1 reads SGHRS; CDR2 reads YFSETQ. This CDR3 is built from 14 residues. Here the CDR3 DNA reads TGCGCCAGCACCACTAGAGATCCCACAGATACGCAGTATTTT. Its translation: CASTTRDPTDTQYF.

The chain uses TRBV4-1 and TRBJ2-2; D possibly corresponds to TRBD2 (6 bases). Between the trimmed V and J ends, which lost 4 bases and 5 bases, there was a span of 14 bases. Germline-derived CDR1 and CDR2 are MGHRA and YSYEKL. The CDR3 spans 15 residues. As DNA, the CDR3 is TGCGCCAGCAGCCGCCGGGACCGGGGGACCGGGGAGCTGTTTTTT. Amino acids: CASSRRDRGTGELFF.

The chain's CDR3 is CASSYQGQVQETQYF. The CDR3 DNA is TGTGCCAGCAGTTACCAAGGACAGGTCCAAGAGACCCAGTACTTC. The V and J genes are TRBV6-5 and TRBJ2-5; 7 positions match TRBD1. Germline CDR1 is MNHEY and CDR2 is SVGAGI. This CDR3 is built from 15 residues. J gave up 1 base and V 2 bases, and 4 bases lay outside the gene matches.

The rearrangement links TRBV15 to TRBJ2-3; 10 bases are shared with TRBD1. The CDR3 loop spans 16 amino acids. With 2 bases clipped from V and 2 bases from J, the junction kept 4 bases outside the gene matches. In germline, CDR1 is LNHNV, CDR2 YYDKDF (reference sequence). The CDR3: CATSRRDRGPTDTQYF. CDR3 nucleotides: TGTGCCACCAGCAGACGGGACAGGGGCCCCACAGATACGCAGTATTTT.

The chain has TRBV11-2 and TRBJ1-2, with D perhaps matching TRBD1 (5 bases). V was shortened by 4 bases and J by 7 bases, with 19 bases between the two germline ends. The CDR3 is made up of 15 amino acids. From germline, CDR1 is SGHAT and CDR2 FQNNGV. CDR3 sequence: CASSSPRGGVRGYTF. In DNA, the CDR3 is TGTGCCAGCAGCTCCCCACGGGGGGGGGTACGTGGCTACACCTTC.

CDR3 coding DNA: TGTGCCAGCATGACACAGTACGAGCAGTACTTC. This sequence encodes CASMTQYEQYF. This chain connects TRBV2 to TRBJ2-7; D is uncertain. Between the trimmed V and J ends, which lost 7 bases and 4 bases, there was a span of 8 bases. The CDR3 sequence is 11 residues long. Per germline, CDR1 SNHLY and CDR2 FYNNEI.

The CDR3 here is CASSVPSKSSGANVLTF. In nucleotides, the CDR3 is TGTGCCAGCAGCGTACCCTCAAAGAGCTCTGGGGCCAACGTCCTGACTTTC. The chain links TRBV9 to TRBJ2-6; D is ambiguous. Germline V gene lookup returns CDR1 SGDLS and CDR2 YYNGEE. This CDR3 has 17 residues. Trimming took off 1 base at V and 0 bases at J, with 11 bases between the two ends.

The genes are TRBV2 and TRBJ2-1; TRBD2 is a possible D gene (5 bases). V lost 6 bases and J lost 0, with 15 bases in between. There are 16 residues in the CDR3. Germline V gene data show CDR1 as SNHLY and CDR2 as FYNNEI. The CDR3: CASRLRTESSYNEQFF. The CDR3 DNA is TGTGCCAGCAGGTTAAGGACTGAAAGCTCCTACAATGAGCAGTTCTTC.

This rearrangement joins TRBV7-9 to TRBJ2-3; 9 bases are shared with TRBD2. The CDR3 sequence is 16 residues long. The germline V gene encodes CDR1 SEHNR and CDR2 FQNEAQ (reference sequence). The J segment lost 8 bases and the V segment lost 4 bases, leaving 13 bases of the junction unmatched. The CDR3 here is CASSSKTSGPLGTQYF. The CDR3 nucleotides are TGTGCCAGCAGCTCCAAGACTAGCGGACCTTTAGGTACGCAGTATTTT. The whole variable domain, filled in from reference TRBV7-9 and TRBJ2-3, reads DTGVSQNPRHKITKRGQNVTFRCDPISEHNRLYWYRQTLGQGPEFLTYFQNEAQLEKSRLLSDRFSAERPKGSFSTLEIQRTEQGDSAMYLCASSSKTSGPLGTQYFGPGTRLTVL.

The chain employs TRBV9 and TRBJ2-2, with 12 bases aligning to TRBD2. J was trimmed by 5 bases and V by 0 bases; bases with no gene match: 5. The CDR3 consists of 17 residues. Germline V gene lookup returns CDR1 SGDLS and CDR2 YYNGEE. CDR3: CASSVATGTSGTGELFF. Written as DNA, the CDR3 is TGTGCCAGCAGCGTAGCTACTGGGACTAGCGGGACCGGGGAGCTGTTTTTT.